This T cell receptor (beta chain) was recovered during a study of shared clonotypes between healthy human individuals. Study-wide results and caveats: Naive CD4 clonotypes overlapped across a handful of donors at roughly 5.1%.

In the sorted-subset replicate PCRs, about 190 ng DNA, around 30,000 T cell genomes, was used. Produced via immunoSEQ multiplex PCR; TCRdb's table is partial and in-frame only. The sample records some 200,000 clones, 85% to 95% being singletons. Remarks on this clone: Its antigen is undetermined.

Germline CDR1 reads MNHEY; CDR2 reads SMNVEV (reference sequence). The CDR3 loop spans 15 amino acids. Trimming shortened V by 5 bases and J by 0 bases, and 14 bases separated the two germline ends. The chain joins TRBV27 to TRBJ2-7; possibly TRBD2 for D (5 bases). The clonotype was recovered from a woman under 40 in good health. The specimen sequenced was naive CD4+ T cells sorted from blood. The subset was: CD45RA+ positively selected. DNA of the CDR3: TGTGCCAGCAGTATCCGGGGAGCCAGCTCCTACGAGCAGTACTTC. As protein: CASSIRGASSYEQYF.